These T cell receptor beta chains were read from a single sample in a study of vaccination and CD4 T cells after COVID-19. In TCRdb, the PCR reads were re-called with MiXCR into one record per CDR3 protein. The data show fewer than 5,000 distinct CDR3 sequences, with approximately 20% seen just once and around 21% held by the top ten. These TCRs are of unknown antigen specificity. The sample was CD4+ T cells from blood, cultured in vitro. Every receptor here comes from a human donor who had recovered from COVID-19. Both conserved end residues are part of each CDR3.

j_call,v_call,cdr3_aa
TRBJ1-3,TRBV5-1,CASSLGASGNTIYF
TRBJ2-1,TRBV5-1,CASSGTIEQFF
TRBJ2-7,TRBV5-1,CASSGSSANYEQYF
TRBJ1-4,TRBV27,CASSLSFGLEKLFF
TRBJ1-1,TRBV6-1,CASGEGGGTEAFF
TRBJ2-7,TRBV6-1,CASRWDFFEQYF
TRBJ2-6,TRBV30,CAWSGERGPYSGANVLTF
TRBJ1-2,TRBV5-1,CASSLDSSAGYTF
TRBJ1-5,TRBV20-1,CSASESSFSNQPQHF
TRBJ2-4,TRBV10-3,CAISESSRTVKNIQYF
TRBJ1-1,TRBV30,CAWDNGVKKTEAFF
TRBJ2-6,TRBV12-5,CASGLAFPTGFVDGANVLTF
TRBJ1-2,TRBV6-1,CASTILTGSHYGYTF
TRBJ2-5,TRBV7-3,CASSTHRDETQYF
TRBJ1-6,TRBV5-1,CASSLDPGEGSPLHF
TRBJ2-3,TRBV6-5,CASSFTQPTDTQYF
TRBJ2-1,TRBV6-5,CASSYGTSGALNEQFF
TRBJ1-2,TRBV18,CASSPEGAVYGYTF
TRBJ2-7,TRBV2,CASSPGQRRYEQYF
TRBJ2-3,TRBV19,CASSSGTSGGTYTQYF
TRBJ2-5,TRBV9,CASSASGRGGGETQYF
TRBJ2-7,TRBV6-5,CASSYRPGRPGQQYF
TRBJ1-1,TRBV5-6,CASSFARKNTEAFF
TRBJ1-1,TRBV30,CAWSLSRGTEAFF
TRBJ2-1,TRBV19,CASAPGGKSYNEQFF
TRBJ2-3,TRBV28,CASRHFGQLTDTQYF
TRBJ1-2,TRBV6-2/TRBV6-3,CASTPRGRGYTF
TRBJ2-7,TRBV5-4,CASSQRWGDQYEQYF
TRBJ2-7,TRBV18,CASSPRTGVLSEQYF
TRBJ2-3,TRBV24-1,CATSDPGRTQYF
TRBJ2-3,TRBV7-9,CASSLVADTQYF
TRBJ2-3,TRBV7-6,CASSFGGVGTDTQYF